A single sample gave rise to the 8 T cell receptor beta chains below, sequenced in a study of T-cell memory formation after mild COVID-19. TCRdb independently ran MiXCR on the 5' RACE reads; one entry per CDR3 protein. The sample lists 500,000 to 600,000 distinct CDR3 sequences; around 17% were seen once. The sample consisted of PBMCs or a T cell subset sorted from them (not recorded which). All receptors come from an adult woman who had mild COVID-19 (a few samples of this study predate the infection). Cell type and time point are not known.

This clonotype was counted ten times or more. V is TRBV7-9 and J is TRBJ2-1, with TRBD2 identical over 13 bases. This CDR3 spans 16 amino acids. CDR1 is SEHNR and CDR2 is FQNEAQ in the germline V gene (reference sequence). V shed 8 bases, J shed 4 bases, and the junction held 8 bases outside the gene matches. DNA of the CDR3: TGTGCCAGCGGACTAGCGGGGGCCCTCTTGTACAATGAGCAGTTCTTC. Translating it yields CASGLAGALLYNEQFF.

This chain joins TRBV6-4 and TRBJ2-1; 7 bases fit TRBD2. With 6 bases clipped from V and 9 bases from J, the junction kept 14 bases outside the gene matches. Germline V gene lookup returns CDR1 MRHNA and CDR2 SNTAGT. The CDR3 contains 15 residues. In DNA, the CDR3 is TGTGCCAGCAGCCAAAGCGGGAATGGGGTGAGTGAGCAGTTCTTC. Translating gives CASSQSGNGVSEQFF.

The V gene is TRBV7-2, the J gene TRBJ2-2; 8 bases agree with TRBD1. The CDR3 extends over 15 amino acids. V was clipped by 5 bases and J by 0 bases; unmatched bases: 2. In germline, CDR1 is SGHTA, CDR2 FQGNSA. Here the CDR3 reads CASSQGQANTGELFF. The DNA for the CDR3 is TGTGCCAGCAGCCAGGGACAGGCGAACACCGGGGAGCTGTTTTTT. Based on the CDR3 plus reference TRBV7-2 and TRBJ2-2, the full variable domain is GAGVSQSPSNKVTEKGKDVELRCDPISGHTALYWYRQSLGQGLEFLIYFQGNSAPDKSGLPSDRFSAERTGGSVSTLTIQRTQQEDSAVYLCASSQGQANTGELFFGEGSRLTVL.

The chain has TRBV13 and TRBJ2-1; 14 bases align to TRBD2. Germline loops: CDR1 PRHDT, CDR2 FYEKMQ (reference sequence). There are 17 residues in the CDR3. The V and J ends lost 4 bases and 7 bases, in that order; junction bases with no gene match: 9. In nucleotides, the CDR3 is TGTGCCAGCAGCTCAACCGGACTAGCGGGAGGAGTAAATGAGCAGTTCTTC. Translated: CASSSTGLAGGVNEQFF.

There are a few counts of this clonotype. The CDR3 sequence is CASSLSRGAGMNEQFF. For the CDR3, the DNA is TGTGCCAGCAGCTTATCCAGGGGAGCGGGGATGAATGAGCAGTTCTTC. The chain recombines TRBV7-2 with TRBJ2-1, with D perhaps matching TRBD2 (7 bases). CDR3 size: 16 residues. CDR1 is SGHTA and CDR2 is FQGNSA in the germline V gene. Trimming stripped 2 bases from V and 7 bases from J, with 18 bases between.

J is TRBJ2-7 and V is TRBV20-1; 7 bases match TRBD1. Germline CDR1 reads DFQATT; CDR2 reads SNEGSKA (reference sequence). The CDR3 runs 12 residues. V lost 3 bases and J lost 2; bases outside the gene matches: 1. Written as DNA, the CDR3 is TGCAGTGCTAGGACAGGGACCTACGAGCAGTACTTC. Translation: CSARTGTYEQYF.

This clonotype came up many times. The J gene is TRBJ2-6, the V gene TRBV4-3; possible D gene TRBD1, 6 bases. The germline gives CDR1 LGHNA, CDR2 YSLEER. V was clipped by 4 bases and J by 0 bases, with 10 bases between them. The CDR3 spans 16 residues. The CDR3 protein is CASSLDRSSGANVLTF. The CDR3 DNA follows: TGCGCCAGCAGCCTGGACAGATCCTCTGGGGCCAACGTCCTGACTTTC.

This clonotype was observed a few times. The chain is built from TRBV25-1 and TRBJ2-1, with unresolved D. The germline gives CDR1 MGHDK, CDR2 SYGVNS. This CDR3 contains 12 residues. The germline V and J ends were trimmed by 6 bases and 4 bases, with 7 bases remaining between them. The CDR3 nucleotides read TGTGCCAGCAGGACTCGATACAATGAGCAGTTCTTC. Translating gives CASRTRYNEQFF.